This entry lists 8 T cell receptor beta chains sequenced from one sample in a study of blood T cells in healthy people across ages. A sample-barcoded 5' primer and a J-beta primer mix were used in a second PCR of roughly 6 to 11 cycles. One entry per CDR3 protein, called by TCRdb with MiXCR from the 5' RACE reads. The data contain fewer than 950,000 distinct CDR3 sequences, around 36% of them singletons. Material: blood. These receptors were collected from a man younger than 35 in good health.

This clonotype was observed many times. The chain employs TRBV4-2 and TRBJ2-1; D perhaps matches TRBD2 (6 bases). The ends were cut back, 0 bases at V and 9 bases at J, with 12 bases in the middle. CDR3 size: 14 residues. Germline loops: CDR1 LGHNA, CDR2 YNFKEQ. CDR3 loop: CASSQDSLEGEQFF. The CDR3 DNA reads as TGTGCCAGCAGCCAAGACAGTTTGGAGGGTGAGCAGTTCTTC.

This rearrangement joins TRBV19 to TRBJ2-3; TRBD1 agrees at 7 bases. The CDR3 length is 13 residues. Germline values: CDR1 LNHDA, CDR2 SQIVND (reference sequence). Trimming cost V 6 bases and J 6 bases; bases outside gene matches: 6. For the CDR3, the DNA is TGTGCCAGTAGCGACAGGGCTCTGGATACGCAGTATTTT. This translates into CASSDRALDTQYF.

The chain has TRBV4-1 and TRBJ2-5, with TRBD2 as a possible D gene (7 bases). CDR3 length: 18 residues. V was pared by 0 bases and J by 5 bases, with 22 bases between. Germline V lookup: CDR1 MGHRA, CDR2 YSYEKL. In DNA form, the CDR3 reads TGCGCCAGCAGCCAAGATCTTAAAGAGGGGGGGCCCAGGGAGACCCAGTACTTC. It encodes CASSQDLKEGGPRETQYF.

This clonotype has more than one count but fewer than ten. The chain recombines TRBV4-2 with TRBJ2-3; TRBD2 matches at 10 bases. The CDR3 extends over 17 amino acids. Losses at the gene ends were 0 bases for V and 3 bases for J; bases not matched to a gene: 6. Germline lookup yields CDR1 LGHNA and CDR2 YNFKEQ. This CDR3 reads CASSQDLSGGETDTQYF. The CDR3 DNA reads as TGTGCCAGCAGCCAAGACCTGAGCGGGGGGGAGACAGATACGCAGTATTTT.

As for this clonotype: One junction end does not reproduce the germline sequence, and a read error may be involved. CDR3 nucleotide sequence: TGTGCCGGCAGCTTACAGGACGTTTACAATGAGCAGTTCTTC. This translates into CAGSLQDVYNEQFF. This sequence joins TRBV7-9 and TRBJ2-1; maybe TRBD1 (5 bases). CDR3 length equals 14 residues. CDR1 is SEHNR and CDR2 is FQNEAQ in the germline V gene (reference sequence).

This clonotype was picked up a small number of times. This chain joins TRBV2 and TRBJ1-1, with D perhaps matching TRBD1 (5 bases). Trimming cost V 4 bases and J 9 bases, with 12 bases left between them. This CDR3 region has 12 residues. Germline values: CDR1 SNHLY, CDR2 FYNNEI. The CDR3 is CASSVRGEKAFF. The CDR3 nucleotides are TGTGCCAGCAGTGTGAGAGGGGAGAAAGCTTTCTTT.

This clonotype was seen many times. CDR3 DNA sequence: TGTGCCAGCAGCTTAGGGTGGCAGGGAGGGCAGTACTTC. It is translated as CASSLGWQGGQYF. The gene calls are TRBV7-2 and TRBJ2-7; D is perhaps TRBD2 (6 bases). The CDR3 has 13 amino acids. CDR1 is SGHTA and CDR2 is FQGNSA in the germline V gene. V was trimmed by 1 base and J by 9 bases, leaving 13 bases between them.

About this clonotype: Since a much larger clone is just one base distant, this may be a read error. The chain has TRBV20-1 and TRBJ2-1, with D maybe TRBD1 (6 bases). The CDR3 extends over 15 amino acids. CDR1 and CDR2 from the germline V gene are DFQATT and SNEGSKA (reference sequence). The V and J ends lost 4 bases and 9 bases respectively, with 22 bases between them. The CDR3 DNA reads TGCAGTGCTAAAGCAATAGGGGGTTCTGGCGGTGAGCAGTTCTTC. This encodes CSAKAIGGSGGEQFF.